The 16 T cell receptor beta chains below all came from one sample that was sequenced in a study of molecular identifiers for immune sequencing clone quantification. Each CDR3 protein gets one entry after TCRdb re-called the PCR reads with MiXCR. The sample holds 85,000 to 90,000 distinct CDR3 sequences; 20% to 25% are singletons and the top ten take approximately 0.78%. The sequenced sample consisted of naive CD8+ T cells from blood, with Jurkat cell RNA spiked in. Subset defined: FACS-sorted CD8+CD4-CCR7+CD45RA+ naive T cells. All receptors come from a human donor in good health. Some libraries in this study had Jurkat cell RNA spiked in.

This clonotype was detected only a few times. The chain combines TRBV12-3 or TRBV12-4 with TRBJ2-2, with 13 bases aligning to TRBD2. The CDR3 sequence is 18 residues long. With V trimmed by 7 bases and J by 3 bases, 11 bases remained unmatched. For the CDR3, the DNA is TGTGCCAGCAAGCCGGGACTAGCGGGGCCTCTGGACACCGGGGAGCTGTTTTTT. Protein sequence: CASKPGLAGPLDTGELFF.

This clonotype was seen only a few times. The rearrangement links TRBV30 to TRBJ2-7; D is undetermined. Germline assignment: CDR1 GTSNPN and CDR2 SVGIG (reference sequence). The V gene lost 6 bases and the J gene lost 0 bases, with 12 bases spanning the gap. This CDR3 comprises 13 residues. The CDR3 loop reads CACSTEFSYEQYF. In DNA, the CDR3 is TGTGCCTGCTCTACAGAGTTCTCCTACGAGCAGTACTTC.

This clonotype has ten or more counts. V is TRBV13 and J is TRBJ2-5, with 7 bases matching TRBD1. The germline V gene encodes CDR1 PRHDT and CDR2 FYEKMQ (reference sequence). J was trimmed by 3 bases and V by 7 bases; bases with no gene match: 8. The CDR3 contains 14 residues. CDR3 bases: TGTGCCAGCACCCGGGCAGGGGGAAAAGAGACCCAGTACTTC. Its protein product is CASTRAGGKETQYF.

The chain joins TRBV27 to TRBJ1-1; D unresolved. Per the germline V gene, CDR1 is MNHEY and CDR2 is SMNVEV (reference sequence). V lost 7 bases, J lost 5 bases, and 11 bases lay in between. The CDR3 has 12 residues. CDR3 bases: TGTGCCAGCACCACAATGGGAACTGAAGCTTTCTTT. Translation gives CASTTMGTEAFF.

This clonotype was seen more than once but under ten times. The chain couples TRBV27 to TRBJ2-1, with D uncertain. This CDR3 is 12 amino acids long. The germline gives CDR1 MNHEY, CDR2 SMNVEV (reference sequence). V lost 2 bases and J 7 bases, leaving 6 bases between the germline ends. The chain's CDR3 is CASSLVGNEQFF. DNA of the CDR3: TGTGCCAGCAGTTTAGTTGGGAATGAGCAGTTCTTC.

The V call is TRBV7-9, the J call TRBJ2-1; 10 nucleotides line up with TRBD1. This CDR3 is 17 amino acids long. V dropped 4 bases and J dropped 6; count of bases not matched to a gene: 12. Germline V gene sequence: CDR1 SEHNR, CDR2 FQNEAQ (reference sequence). In DNA, the CDR3 is TGTGCCAGCAGCTCGCTTACATGGGACAGGGGATGCAATGAGCAGTTCTTC. Its protein product is CASSSLTWDRGCNEQFF.

This chain joins TRBV5-1 and TRBJ2-7; no clear D gene. Germline CDR1 SGHRS, CDR2 YFSETQ. V lost 3 bases to trimming and J lost 2 bases, with 12 bases between them. This CDR3 has 14 residues. CDR3 nucleotides: TGCGCCAGCAGCTCTCATGTGAATACCTACGAGCAGTACTTC. This codes for CASSSHVNTYEQYF. The full variable domain, in which reference TRBV5-1 and TRBJ2-7 provide the parts outside the CDR3, is KAGVTQTPRYLIKTRGQQVTLSCSPISGHRSVSWYQQTPGQGLQFLFEYFSETQRNKGNFPGRFSGRQFSNSRSEMNVSTLELGDSALYLCASSSHVNTYEQYFGPGTRLTVT.

The chain uses TRBV29-1 and TRBJ2-1; 16 nucleotides agree with TRBD2. This CDR3 has 17 residues. The V segment lost 3 bases and the J segment 7 bases; nucleotides outside the gene matches: 9. CDR1 is SQVTM and CDR2 is ANQGSEA in the germline V gene. CDR3 nucleotide sequence: TGCAGCGTTGAGGCGGGGACTAGCGGGAGGGCCTTGAATGAGCAGTTCTTC. This translates into CSVEAGTSGRALNEQFF.

About this clonotype itself: This may be a read error: a much more frequent sequence differs by one nucleotide. This chain joins TRBV6-5 and TRBJ2-4; 7 positions match TRBD2. Per the germline V gene, CDR1 is MNHEY and CDR2 is SVGAGI. The CDR3 loop spans 17 amino acids. V was clipped by 2 bases and J by 8 bases; unmatched bases: 15. This chain's CDR3 is CASSYVSGKDGGYIQYF. The CDR3 DNA reads TGTGCCAGCAGTTACGTCAGCGGGAAGGACGGGGGGTACATTCAGTACTTC.

Ten or more counts support this clonotype. The chain employs TRBV12-3 or TRBV12-4 and TRBJ1-4, with D possibly TRBD1 on 5 matching bases. This CDR3 is 15 amino acids long. V lost 3 bases to trimming and J lost 5 bases, with 13 bases between them. The CDR3 spells CASSFWQGGNEKLFF. CDR3 DNA: TGTGCCAGCAGTTTCTGGCAGGGTGGAAATGAAAAACTGTTTTTT.

This clonotype appeared a few times. The chain has TRBV5-5 and TRBJ2-1; TRBD2 matches at 9 bases. The CDR3 spans 15 residues. V lost 1 base to trimming and J lost 4 bases; unmatched junction nucleotides: 3. CDR1 and CDR2 from the germline V gene are SGHKS and YYEKEE (reference sequence). This CDR3 reads CASSLSAGGYNEQFF. The CDR3 DNA sequence: TGTGCCAGCAGCTTGTCAGCGGGGGGTTACAATGAGCAGTTCTTC.

As to this clonotype: A much larger clone lies one base from this, so it may be a read error. This chain uses TRBV7-6 with TRBJ2-1; D is perhaps TRBD1 (6 bases). V was cut by 4 bases and J by 8 bases, with 12 bases left in between. The CDR3 spans 13 residues. The V gene's germline CDR1 is SGHVS and CDR2 FNYEAQ. The CDR3 nucleotides are TGTGCCAGCAGCTGGACAGAGGTCGATGAGCAGTTCTTC. As protein: CASSWTEVDEQFF.

This clonotype was observed a few times. This chain links TRBV28 with TRBJ2-7; the D call may be TRBD1 or TRBD2 (5 bases each). Germline CDR1 MDHEN, CDR2 SYDVKM. Trimming removed 10 bases at V and 3 bases at J, with 19 bases between. The CDR3 runs 14 residues. The CDR3 region has the DNA TGTGCCACCACCCCTTGGTGGGGGAGCTACGAGCAGTACTTC. It yields the protein CATTPWWGSYEQYF.

The V gene is TRBV6-6, the J gene TRBJ1-5, with D maybe TRBD1 (6 bases). Trimming took 0 bases from V and 4 from J, leaving 19 bases between them. CDR1 is MNHNY and CDR2 is SVGAGI in the germline V gene (reference sequence). The CDR3 length is 18 residues. CDR3 in amino acids: CASSYSVKGGSFNQPQHF. The DNA for the CDR3 is TGTGCCAGCAGTTACTCGGTGAAGGGGGGGTCCTTTAATCAGCCCCAGCATTTT.

In this sample, this clonotype turned up many times. This chain links TRBV4-1 with TRBJ1-1; D ambiguous. Germline-derived CDR1 and CDR2 are MGHRA and YSYEKL. The ends were cut back, 4 bases at V and 1 base at J, with 13 bases in the middle. The CDR3 has 15 amino acids. The CDR3: CASSLRASPNTEAFF. Here the CDR3 DNA reads TGCGCCAGCAGCCTGCGGGCCAGCCCGAACACTGAAGCTTTCTTT.

Ten or more counts support this clonotype. The rearrangement uses TRBV20-1 and TRBJ1-1; D remains ambiguous. Germline V gene sequence: CDR1 DFQATT, CDR2 SNEGSKA (reference sequence). The CDR3 runs to 12 residues. The ends were cut back, 5 bases at V and 10 bases at J, with 17 bases in the middle. CDR3 in amino acids: CSAEPLLTRAFF. The CDR3 DNA reads TGCAGTGCTGAACCTCTACTGACCAGAGCTTTCTTT.